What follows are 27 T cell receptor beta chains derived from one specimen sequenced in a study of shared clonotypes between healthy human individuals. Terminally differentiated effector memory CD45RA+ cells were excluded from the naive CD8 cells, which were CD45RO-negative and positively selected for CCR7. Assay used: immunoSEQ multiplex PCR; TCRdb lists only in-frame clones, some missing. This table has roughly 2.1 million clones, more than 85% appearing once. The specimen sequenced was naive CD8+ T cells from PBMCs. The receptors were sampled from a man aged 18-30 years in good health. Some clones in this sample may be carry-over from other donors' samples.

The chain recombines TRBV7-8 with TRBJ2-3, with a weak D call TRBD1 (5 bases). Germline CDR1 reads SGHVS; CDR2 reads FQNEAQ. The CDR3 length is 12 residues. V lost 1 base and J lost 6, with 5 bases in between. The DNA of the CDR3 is TGTGCCAGCAGCTTAGACAGGGATACGCAGTATTTT. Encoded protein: CASSLDRDTQYF.

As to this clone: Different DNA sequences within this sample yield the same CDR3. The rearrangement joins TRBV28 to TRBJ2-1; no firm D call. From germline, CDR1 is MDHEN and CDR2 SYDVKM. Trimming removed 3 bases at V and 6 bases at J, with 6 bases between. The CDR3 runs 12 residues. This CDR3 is CASSFFGNEQFF. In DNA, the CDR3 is TGTGCCAGCAGTTTTTTCGGCAATGAGCAGTTCTTC. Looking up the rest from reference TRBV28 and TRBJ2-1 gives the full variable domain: DVKVTQSSRYLVKRTGEKVFLECVQDMDHENMFWYRQDPGLGLRLIYFSYDVKMKEKGDIPEGYSVSREKKERFSLILESASTNQTSMYLCASSFFGNEQFFGPGTRLTVL.

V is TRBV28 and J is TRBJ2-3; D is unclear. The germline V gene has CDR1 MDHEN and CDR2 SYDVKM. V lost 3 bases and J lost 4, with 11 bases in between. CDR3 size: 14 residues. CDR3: CASSLGAVADTQYF. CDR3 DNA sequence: TGTGCCAGCAGTTTGGGCGCAGTCGCAGATACGCAGTATTTT.

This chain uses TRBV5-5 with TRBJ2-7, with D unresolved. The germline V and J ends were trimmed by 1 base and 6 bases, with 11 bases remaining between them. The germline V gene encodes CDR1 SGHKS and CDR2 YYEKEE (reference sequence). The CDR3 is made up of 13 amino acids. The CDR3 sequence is CASSLYGGSEQYF. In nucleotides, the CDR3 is TGTGCCAGCAGCTTGTACGGCGGCTCCGAGCAGTACTTC.

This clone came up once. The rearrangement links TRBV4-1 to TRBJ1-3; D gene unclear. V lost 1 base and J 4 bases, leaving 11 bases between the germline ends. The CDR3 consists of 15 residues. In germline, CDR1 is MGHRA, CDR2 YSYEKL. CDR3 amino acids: CASSQGGRAGNTIYF. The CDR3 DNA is TGCGCCAGCAGCCAAGGTGGCCGGGCAGGAAACACCATATATTTT.

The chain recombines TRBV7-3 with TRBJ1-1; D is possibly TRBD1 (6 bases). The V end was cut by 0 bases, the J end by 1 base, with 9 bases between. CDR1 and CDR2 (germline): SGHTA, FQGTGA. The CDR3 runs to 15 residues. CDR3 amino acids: CASSLTAGANTEAFF. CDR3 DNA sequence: TGTGCCAGCAGCTTAACTGCGGGGGCGAACACTGAAGCTTTCTTT.

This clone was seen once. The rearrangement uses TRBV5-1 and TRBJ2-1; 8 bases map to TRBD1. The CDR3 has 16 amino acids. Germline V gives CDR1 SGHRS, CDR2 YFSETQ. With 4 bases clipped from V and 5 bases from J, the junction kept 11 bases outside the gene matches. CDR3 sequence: CASSAMDRVVDNEQFF. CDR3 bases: TGCGCCAGCAGCGCCATGGACAGGGTGGTGGACAATGAGCAGTTCTTC. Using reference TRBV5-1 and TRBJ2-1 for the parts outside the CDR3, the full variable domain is KAGVTQTPRYLIKTRGQQVTLSCSPISGHRSVSWYQQTPGQGLQFLFEYFSETQRNKGNFPGRFSGRQFSNSRSEMNVSTLELGDSALYLCASSAMDRVVDNEQFFGPGTRLTVL.

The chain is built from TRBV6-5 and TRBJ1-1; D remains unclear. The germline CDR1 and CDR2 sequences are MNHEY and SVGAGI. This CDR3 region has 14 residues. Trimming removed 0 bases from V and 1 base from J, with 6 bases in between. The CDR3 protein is CASSYSYRNTEAFF. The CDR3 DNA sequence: TGTGCCAGCAGTTACTCGTATAGGAACACTGAAGCTTTCTTT.

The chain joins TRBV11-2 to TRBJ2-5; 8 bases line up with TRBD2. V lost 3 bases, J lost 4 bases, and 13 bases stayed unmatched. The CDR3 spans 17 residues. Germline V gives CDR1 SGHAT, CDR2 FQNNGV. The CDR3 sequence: CASSFYEREIWRETQYF. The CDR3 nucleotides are TGTGCCAGCAGCTTTTACGAGCGGGAGATATGGCGAGAGACCCAGTACTTC.

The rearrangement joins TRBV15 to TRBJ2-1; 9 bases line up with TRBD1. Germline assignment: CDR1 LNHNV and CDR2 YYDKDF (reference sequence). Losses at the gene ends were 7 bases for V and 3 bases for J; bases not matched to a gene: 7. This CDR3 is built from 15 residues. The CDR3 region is CATTEDRGGYNEQFF. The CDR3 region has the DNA TGTGCCACCACCGAGGACAGGGGAGGCTACAATGAGCAGTTCTTC.

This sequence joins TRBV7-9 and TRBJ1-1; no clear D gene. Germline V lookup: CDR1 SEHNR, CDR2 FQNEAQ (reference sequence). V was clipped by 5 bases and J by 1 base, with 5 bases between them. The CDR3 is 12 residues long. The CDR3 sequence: CASSTPNTEAFF. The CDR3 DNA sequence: TGTGCCAGCAGCACCCCGAACACTGAAGCTTTCTTT.

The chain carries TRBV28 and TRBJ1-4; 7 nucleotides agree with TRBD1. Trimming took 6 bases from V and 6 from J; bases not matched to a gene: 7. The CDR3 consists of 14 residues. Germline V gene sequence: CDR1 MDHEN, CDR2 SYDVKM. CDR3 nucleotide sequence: TGTGCCAGCAGAACCGGGACAGCTTATGAAAAACTGTTTTTT. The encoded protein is CASRTGTAYEKLFF.

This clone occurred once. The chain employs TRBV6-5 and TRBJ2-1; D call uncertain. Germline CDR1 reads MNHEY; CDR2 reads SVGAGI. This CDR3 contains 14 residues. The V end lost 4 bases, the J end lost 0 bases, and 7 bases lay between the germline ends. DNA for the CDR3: TGTGCCAGCAGTTCGCTTTCCTCCTACAATGAGCAGTTCTTC. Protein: CASSSLSSYNEQFF.

The CDR3 loop is CASSFLGSSSYNEQFF. The DNA for the CDR3 is TGTGCCAGCAGCTTTTTGGGGTCCAGCTCCTACAATGAGCAGTTCTTC. The chain employs TRBV7-9 and TRBJ2-1; D unresolved. V was cut by 3 bases and J by 0 bases, with 12 bases left in between. The CDR3 has 16 residues. Germline CDR1 SEHNR, CDR2 FQNEAQ (reference sequence).

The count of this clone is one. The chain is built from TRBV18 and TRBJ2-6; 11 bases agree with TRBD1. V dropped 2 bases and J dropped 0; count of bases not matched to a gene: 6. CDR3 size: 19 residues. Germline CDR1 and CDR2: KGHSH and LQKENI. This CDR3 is CASSPRDRGSISGANVLTF. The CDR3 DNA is TGTGCCAGCTCACCAAGGGACAGGGGGTCCATCTCTGGGGCCAACGTCCTGACTTTC.

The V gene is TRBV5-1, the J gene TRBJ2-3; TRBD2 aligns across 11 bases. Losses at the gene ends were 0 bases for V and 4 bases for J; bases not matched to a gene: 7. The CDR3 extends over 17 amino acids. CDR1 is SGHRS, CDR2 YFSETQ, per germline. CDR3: CASSLGLAGQVADTQYF. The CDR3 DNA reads TGCGCCAGCAGCTTGGGACTAGCGGGACAAGTGGCAGATACGCAGTATTTT. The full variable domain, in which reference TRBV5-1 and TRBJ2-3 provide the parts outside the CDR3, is KAGVTQTPRYLIKTRGQQVTLSCSPISGHRSVSWYQQTPGQGLQFLFEYFSETQRNKGNFPGRFSGRQFSNSRSEMNVSTLELGDSALYLCASSLGLAGQVADTQYFGPGTRLTVL.

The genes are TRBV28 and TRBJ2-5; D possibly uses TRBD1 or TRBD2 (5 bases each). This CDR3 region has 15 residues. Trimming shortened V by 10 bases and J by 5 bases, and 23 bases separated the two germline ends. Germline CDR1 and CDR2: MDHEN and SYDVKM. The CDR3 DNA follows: TGTGCCACAACCCCATCTGAGGGGTTGGGCGAGACCCAGTACTTC. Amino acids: CATTPSEGLGETQYF. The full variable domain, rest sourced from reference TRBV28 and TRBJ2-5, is DVKVTQSSRYLVKRTGEKVFLECVQDMDHENMFWYRQDPGLGLRLIYFSYDVKMKEKGDIPEGYSVSREKKERFSLILESASTNQTSMYLCATTPSEGLGETQYFGPGTRLLVL.

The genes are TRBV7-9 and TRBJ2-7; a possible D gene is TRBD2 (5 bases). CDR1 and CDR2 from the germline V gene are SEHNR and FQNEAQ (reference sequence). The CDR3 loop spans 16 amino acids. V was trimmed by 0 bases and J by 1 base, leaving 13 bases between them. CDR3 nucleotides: TGTGCCAGCAGCTTAGCAACATGGTCGGGGTCCTACGAGCAGTACTTC. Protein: CASSLATWSGSYEQYF. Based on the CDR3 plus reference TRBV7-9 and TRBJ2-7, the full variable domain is DTGVSQNPRHKITKRGQNVTFRCDPISEHNRLYWYRQTLGQGPEFLTYFQNEAQLEKSRLLSDRFSAERPKGSFSTLEIQRTEQGDSAMYLCASSLATWSGSYEQYFGPGTRLTVT.

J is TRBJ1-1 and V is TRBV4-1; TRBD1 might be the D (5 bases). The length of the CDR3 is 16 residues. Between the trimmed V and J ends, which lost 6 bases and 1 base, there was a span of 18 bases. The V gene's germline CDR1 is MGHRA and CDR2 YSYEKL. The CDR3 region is CASRPEWDGGNTEAFF. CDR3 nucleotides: TGCGCCAGCAGACCTGAGTGGGACGGGGGGAACACTGAAGCTTTCTTT.

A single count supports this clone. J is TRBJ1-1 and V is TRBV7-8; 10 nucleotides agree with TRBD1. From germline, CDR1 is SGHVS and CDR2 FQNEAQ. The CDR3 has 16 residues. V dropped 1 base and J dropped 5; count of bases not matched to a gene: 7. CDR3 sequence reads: CASSLVIRQGATEAFF. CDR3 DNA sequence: TGTGCCAGCAGCTTAGTAATACGACAGGGGGCGACTGAAGCTTTCTTT.

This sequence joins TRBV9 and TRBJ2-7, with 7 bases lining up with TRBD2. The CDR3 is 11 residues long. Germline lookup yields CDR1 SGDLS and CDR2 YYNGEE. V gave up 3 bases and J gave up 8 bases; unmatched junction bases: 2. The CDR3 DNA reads TGTGCCAGCAGCGGTAGCGGGCAGCAGTACTTC. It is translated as CASSGSGQQYF.

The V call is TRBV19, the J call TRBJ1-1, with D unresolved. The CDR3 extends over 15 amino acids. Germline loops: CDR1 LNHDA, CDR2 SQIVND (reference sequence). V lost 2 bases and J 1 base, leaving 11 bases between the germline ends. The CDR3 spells CASSILPRPNTEAFF. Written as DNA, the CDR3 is TGTGCCAGTAGTATACTGCCCAGGCCGAACACTGAAGCTTTCTTT.

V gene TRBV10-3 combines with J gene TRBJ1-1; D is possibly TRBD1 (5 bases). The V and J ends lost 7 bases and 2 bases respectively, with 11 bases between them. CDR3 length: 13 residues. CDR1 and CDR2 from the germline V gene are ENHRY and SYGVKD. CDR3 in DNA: TGTGCCATCATGGCAGGGACTAACACTGAAGCTTTCTTT. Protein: CAIMAGTNTEAFF.

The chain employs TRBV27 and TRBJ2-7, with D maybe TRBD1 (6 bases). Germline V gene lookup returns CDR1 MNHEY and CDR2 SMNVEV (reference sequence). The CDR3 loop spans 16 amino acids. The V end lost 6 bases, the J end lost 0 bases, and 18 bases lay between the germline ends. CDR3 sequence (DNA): TGTGCCAGCAGGGCGAGAGGGGGTTCGTACTCCTACGAGCAGTACTTC. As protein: CASRARGGSYSYEQYF.

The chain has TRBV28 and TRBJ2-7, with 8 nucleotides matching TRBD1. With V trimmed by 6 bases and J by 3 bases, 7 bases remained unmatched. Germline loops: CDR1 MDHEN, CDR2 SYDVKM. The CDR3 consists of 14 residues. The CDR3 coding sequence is TGTGCCAGCAGAGCGGACAGGGAATACTACGAGCAGTACTTC. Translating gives CASRADREYYEQYF.

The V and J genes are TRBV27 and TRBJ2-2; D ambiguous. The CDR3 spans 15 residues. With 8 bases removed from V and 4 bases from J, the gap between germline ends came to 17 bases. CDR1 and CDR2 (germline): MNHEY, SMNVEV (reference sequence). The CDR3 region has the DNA TGTGCCAGCGCCAGTTGGCTAACATTCACCGGGGAGCTGTTTTTT. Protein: CASASWLTFTGELFF.

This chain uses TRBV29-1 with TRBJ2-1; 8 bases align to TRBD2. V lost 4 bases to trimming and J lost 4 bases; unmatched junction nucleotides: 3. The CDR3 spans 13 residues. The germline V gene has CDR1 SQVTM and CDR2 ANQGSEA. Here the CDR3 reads CSVVGRAYNEQFF. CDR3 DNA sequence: TGCAGCGTTGTCGGGAGGGCATACAATGAGCAGTTCTTC.